This entry describes one T cell receptor beta chain. The antigen it recognizes is unknown. No base qualities exist here, and no much larger clone lies one base off it. Receptors were amplified or captured by the immunoSEQ multiplex PCR assay. For the multiplex PCR, a mixture combining 60 forward primers for TCR Vbeta segments and 13 reverse primers for TCR Jbeta segments was used. The CDR3 region of rearranged TCR beta genes was amplified from genomic DNA with a multiplex PCR assay. On the Illumina HiSeq System, the amplified TCR beta libraries were sequenced as 87-base-pair reads. Under the source paper's analysis protocol: In a later analysis, around 80 million unique TCR beta chains were counted across the approximately 670 repertoires, and roughly 11 million of these chains were shared by at least two donors. Raw reads were error-corrected and collapsed into unique sequences by a nearest-neighbor algorithm in which closely related sequences were merged to remove PCR and sequencing errors. CDR3 sequences were aligned to IMGT reference sequences to assign V, D and J gene segments. For a sequence to be retained, a match of at least six nucleotides was required to both a V gene segment and a J gene segment. Rearrangements were called productive when the CDR3 lacked stop codons and stayed in frame with V and J; all others were non-productive. CDR3 was defined according to IMGT convention as the region running from the second conserved V-encoded cysteine to the conserved J-encoded phenylalanine. The earlier analysis of some 580 of the donors excluded any sequence lacking an unambiguous match to a single V gene segment. In an earlier analysis of 500 to 750 of the donors, V segments were called functional above 56.7% productive rearrangements and were called segregating when the between-donor standard deviation exceeded 5%. A statistical classification framework was built to diagnose cytomegalovirus status from the catalog of TCR beta chain sequences. In a later analysis, TCR nucleotide sequences were compared against IMGT/GENE-DB human TR gene sequences so that V and J genes could be assigned. Using the TCRdist pipeline, a later analysis assigned CDR3 sequences along with most-parsimonious VDJ recombination scenarios. In a later analysis, each TCR beta chain was defined by its CDR3 amino acid sequence together with its V-gene family, and reads without a unique V-gene family were excluded. In a later analysis, around 650 highly shared, low-generation-probability nucleotide sequences were removed to address suspected cross-contamination and a sequencing artifact. A later analysis calculated a clonal expansion index for each public chain from normalized within-repertoire ranks of inferred template counts. A later analysis computed generation probabilities with a VDJ recombination model fitted to out-of-frame rearrangements, and checked the results against IGoR. A later analysis scored TCR-TCR, TCR-HLA and TCR-CMV co-occurrence with hypergeometric tests, applying a repertoire-size bias correction to TCR pairs. In a later analysis, false discovery rates were estimated by permuting HLA or CMV assignments 20 times. A later analysis grouped co-occurring TCRs with DBSCAN, adding TCRdist sequence similarity when clustering within HLA-allele-positive subsets. Repertoires with fewer than 30,000 or more than 120,000 public chains were left out of co-occurrence clustering, as were four to six repertoires with anomalous nucleotide sharing. Drawn from immuneACCESS, this table holds only the in-frame rearrangements with V and J called that TCRdb kept. Clones are partly lost; checked studies trace under half to an unresolved V gene and leave the rest unexplained. D and trimming come from the DNA, and the V and J calls and clone size come from that table. This sample gives 150,000 to 200,000 clones in total; roughly 85% of them show up just once. The top ten constitute around 2.1% of the sample.

This record comes from a study of cytomegalovirus exposure and HLA in healthy donors (dated by TCRdb to about 2017). Some background on the complete study: According to an earlier analysis of 550 to 750 of the donors, about 180 million T cells yielded over 100 million unique TCR beta sequences and approximately 300 Gb of sequence data. The T cell repertoires of some 670 subjects were profiled by immunosequencing and related to cytomegalovirus serostatus. Among the 398 genotyped donors, around 81% belonged to the genetic ancestry cluster associated with self-reported Caucasian donors. Donor age, sex, ethnicity and CMV serostatus were collected together with the repertoire data. To decide whether each TCR beta V gene segment behaved as functional or pseudogenic, an earlier analysis of approximately 620 of the donors relied on high-throughput TCR beta sequencing. Genome-wide SNP genotypes for about 65% of the roughly 700 donors were used in a later genetic analysis, which treated that subset as a discovery cohort. In the later analysis, no new phenotypic data were used to find candidate immune exposures; instead, reliance was placed on TCR beta sequences and their occurrence across donors. To predict cytomegalovirus infection status, the study brought together high-throughput TCR immunosequencing, statistical association of individual TCRs with disease status, and machine learning. Both class I and class II loci were covered by HLA typing, at four-digit resolution. Every discovery cohort repertoire had been produced on one sequencing platform. Because of strong linkage in the cohort, four or five DR-DQ haplotypes were treated as single units for association and clustering. Typing coverage varied by locus: about 620-640 donors for A, B, C, DRB1 and DQB1; roughly 520 for DQA1; nearly 610 for DPA1; under 490 for DPB1. The aim of the study was to test whether cataloging public T cell receptors could identify signatures of past pathogen exposure. An early release covering 550 to 700 HLA-typed donors comprised 300 to 350 gigabases of sequencing data and around 80 million unique TCR sequences. Among roughly 400 genotyped donors of the cohort, an average of roughly 230,000 unique TCR beta nucleotide sequences was sequenced per donor, of which about 18% were non-productive. A separate validation cohort of roughly 110 different subjects was used in addition to the approximately 700-subject first cohort. To study patterns of TCR occurrence, a later analysis re-analyzed previously published TCR beta repertoires from 550 to 800 donors and added high-resolution HLA genotyping. Study-wide findings and limitations: A few of the identified cytomegalovirus-associated TCR beta chains were confirmed in vitro to be specific for cytomegalovirus antigens. A later genetic analysis reported fewer N-insertions in productive TCRs among donors in an Asian-associated ancestry cluster than the approximately 670-donor mean. Across donors, most TCR sequences were observed very rarely, whereas some public TCRs were present in many individuals. Presence/absence analyses assumed roughly uniform sequencing depth across donors, an assumption that may not hold. Because counts were too low, roughly 17 rarely observed V segments, including chromosome 9 orphons, were left out of the earlier analysis of 587 of the donors. In a later analysis, the rate of TCR association differed among HLA loci, with DRB1 alleles having the most associated TCRs and HLA-C alleles having the fewest. For the cohort, immune exposure information was limited to CMV serostatus. Because the 87-base-pair reads could not distinguish some IMGT-functional V segments, including TRBV6-2 and TRBV6-3, those segments were excluded. Because HLA typing was missing for some donors at each locus, association tests included only the typed subset. A cluster of highly shared sequence variants was judged likely to represent a technical artifact of the sequencing pipeline. A later analysis reported that several top co-occurrence clusters appeared linked to parvovirus B19, influenza, CMV and Epstein-Barr virus. A later analysis found that HLA-associated TCR beta chains were more clonally expanded and had lower generation probabilities than equally common non-associated chains. An earlier analysis of some 560 of the donors showed that most TCR beta V segments appeared in productive rearrangements either about 87% or about 30% of the time, which broadly matched IMGT annotations. In a later analysis, 16,951 TCR beta sequences were associated with specific HLA alleles at a false discovery rate of 0.05. Correlated functional status among segregating V segments might be attributable to linkage disequilibrium, but an unknown experimental factor could not be ruled out. The authors suggested that the approach could potentially be extended to other disease states and immunological phenotypes. A later analysis found that most CMV-associated TCR beta chains appeared HLA-restricted, with HLA associations seemingly driven largely by CMV exposure. A further reported finding was that TCR beta sequences accurately predicted the HLA-A and HLA-B alleles for most subjects in the first cohort. The cohort was sequenced for TCR beta chains only, and without alpha or paired-chain data the features that could be detected were limited. Assigning TCR associations to individual alleles was difficult when HLA alleles, especially DR and DQ, strongly co-occurred. A total of fewer than 200 TCR beta chains were listed by the study as associated with cytomegalovirus. In both the original and validation cohorts, the classifier was reported to diagnose cytomegalovirus status with high specificity and sensitivity. A later genetic analysis associated a missense DCLRE1C variant with V-gene and J-gene trimming of TCR beta chains, and an independent cohort replicated the association.

In total, 666 healthy bone marrow donors made up the cohort. At the time of sampling, all cohort members were nominally healthy, though unrecorded immune exposures were likely present. The donor tested CMV seropositive and was one of the 289 seropositive cohort members. A peripheral blood sample was collected from each donor, and TCR beta sequencing was performed on peripheral blood mononuclear cells. Genomic DNA was extracted from the blood cell samples with the Qiagen DNeasy Blood Extraction Kit. Between the V and J ends, shortened by 0 bases and 4 bases respectively, the junction contains 12 bases. The CDR1 and CDR2 encoded by the germline V gene are SQVTM and ANQGSEA. The CDR3 covers 14 residues, taking in both the cysteine and the phenylalanine. The sequence is cut down to CDR3 DNA, 42 bases in frame from base 1.

The material sequenced was PBMCs. Recombination joined TRBV29-1 with TRBJ1-2; the D segment could be TRBD1, given 5 matching bases. The TCR comes from a young man in good health and CMV-seropositive. The nucleotide sequence is given as TGCAGCGTTGAAGATCGCCGGGGGACCTATGGCTACACCTTC. Its protein is CSVEDRRGTYGYTF. Joined to the reference TRBV29-1 and TRBJ1-2 proteins, this CDR3 gives the full variable domain: SAVISQKPSRDICQRGTSLTIQCQVDSQVTMMFWYRQQPGQSLTLIATANQGSEATYESGFVIDKFPISRPNLTFSTLTVSNMSPEDSSIYLCSVEDRRGTYGYTFGSGTRLTVV.